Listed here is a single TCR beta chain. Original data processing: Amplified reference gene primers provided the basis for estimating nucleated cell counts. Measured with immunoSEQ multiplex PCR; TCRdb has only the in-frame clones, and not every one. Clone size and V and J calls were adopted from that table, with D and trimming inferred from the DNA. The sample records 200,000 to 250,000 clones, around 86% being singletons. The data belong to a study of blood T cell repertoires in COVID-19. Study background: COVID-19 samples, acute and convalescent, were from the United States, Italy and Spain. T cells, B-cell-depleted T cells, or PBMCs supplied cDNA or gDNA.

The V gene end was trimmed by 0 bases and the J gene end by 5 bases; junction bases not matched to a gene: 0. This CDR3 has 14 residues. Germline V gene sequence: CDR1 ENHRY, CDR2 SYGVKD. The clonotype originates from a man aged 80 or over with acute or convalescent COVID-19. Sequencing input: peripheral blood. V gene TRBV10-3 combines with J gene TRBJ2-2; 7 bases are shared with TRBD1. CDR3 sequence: CAISESTGTGELFF. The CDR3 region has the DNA TGTGCCATCAGTGAGTCGACAGGGACCGGGGAGCTGTTTTTT.